This paragraph covers one TCR beta chain sequence. The data belong to a study of blood T cell repertoires in COVID-19. Study-level background: T cells, B-cell-depleted T cells, or PBMCs provided the cDNA or gDNA that served as material.

Adults between roughly 18 and 95 years of age took part from 24 US areas. Participants had their cohort set by participant-reported clinical history. Assay used: immunoSEQ multiplex PCR; TCRdb lists only in-frame clones, some missing. Of roughly 220,000 clones listed, 70% to 85% are singletons. Germline assignment: CDR1 SGHTA and CDR2 FQGNSA. V dropped 1 base and J dropped 4 bases, with 4 bases sitting between them. The CDR3 spans 13 residues. This TCR came from a woman aged 40 to 49 with acute COVID-19. Sequenced input: PBMCs or T cells enriched from blood (not recorded which). This chain uses TRBV7-2 with TRBJ2-2, with unresolved D. The CDR3 coding sequence is TGTGCCAGCAGCTTAGTAGCCACCGGGGAGCTGTTTTTT. The encoded protein is CASSLVATGELFF.